Below, one TCR beta chain is given with its context. Its antigen remains unidentified. This may stem from a read error, because a much larger clone lies one nucleotide away. CDR1 is SGHNT, CDR2 YYREEE, per germline (reference sequence). CDR3 length: 14 residues. This specimen comes from a study of T cell repertoires in aging, cancer and after chemotherapy. On the study more broadly: Paired samples before and after chemotherapy came from chronic lymphocytic leukemia patients on fludarabine- or bendamustine-based regimens. Roughly 8.9 million TCR reads were in the whole dataset.

The template was genomic DNA from peripheral blood, not RNA. Multiplex touch-down PCR with TRB-A/B primers amplified rearranged V-D-J TRB sequences. TCRdb recomputed calls from the multiplex PCR reads with MiXCR, one row per CDR3 protein. The data show some 5,600 distinct CDR3 sequences, less than 25% seen once. Whole-study findings and limits: In healthy donors, age-related TCR diversity loss mainly reflected lost richness. In each cancer cohort, median generation probability increased across chemotherapy, suggesting thymic output rebounded.

The receptor's source is a human donor with a blood cancer. Sequencing was performed on blood. V is TRBV5-4 and J is TRBJ2-5, with a tentative D call TRBD1 (5 bases). This CDR3 reads CARSLFRVRETQYF. The CDR3 DNA is TGTGCCAGAAGCTTGTTCAGGGTGAGAGAGACCCAGTACTTC.